A selection of T cell receptor beta chains follows, all from one sample in a study of CD8+ T cells in alopecia areata. The repertoire was sequenced with immunoSEQ multiplex PCR; TCRdb's copy has only in-frame clones and lacks some. The sample shows about 190,000 clones, under 80% of them seen only once. The source was CD4+ T cells sorted from blood, collected at week 49, from a patient treated with tofacitinib. These receptor sequences come from a human donor with alopecia areata. CDR3s include the opening cysteine and the closing phenylalanine or tryptophan. Fields, in order: J gene, clone size, V gene, CDR3 length, D gene, CDR3 protein, CDR3 DNA. A D gene is named only where the DNA matches it firmly. Not every row has a clone size; where given, it reads once, few, many or a size class.

TRBJ1-5	once	TRBV19	14	TRBD1	CASTRQGSNQPQHF	TGTGCCAGTACCAGACAGGGAAGCAATCAGCCCCAGCATTTT
TRBJ1-2	-	TRBV2	14	-	CASMRGLGDYGYTF	TGTGCCAGCATGAGAGGCCTGGGGGACTATGGCTACACCTTC
TRBJ1-1	-	TRBV30	13	TRBD1	CAWSYRGDTEAFF	TGTGCCTGGAGCTACAGGGGGGACACTGAAGCTTTCTTT
TRBJ2-7	-	TRBV2	11	-	CATEQVREQYF	TGTGCCACCGAACAGGTGCGCGAGCAGTACTTC
TRBJ1-2	few	TRBV30	11	-	CAWSPAGGYTF	TGTGCCTGGAGTCCGGCGGGGGGCTACACCTTC
TRBJ1-3	-	TRBV30	15	-	CAWSYDRGSGNTIYF	TGTGCCTGGAGTTATGACAGAGGCTCTGGAAACACCATATATTTT
TRBJ2-7	many	TRBV10-1	14	-	CASSDQTDGNEQYF	TGCGCCAGCAGTGACCAGACGGACGGTAACGAGCAGTACTTC
TRBJ2-5	-	TRBV2	15	TRBD2	CASSQLAGGQETQYF	TGTGCCAGCAGTCAGTTAGCGGGGGGCCAAGAGACCCAGTACTTC
TRBJ2-7	once	TRBV29-1	10	-	CSVYSEEQYF	TGCAGCGTTTATAGCGAGGAGCAGTACTTC
TRBJ1-2	-	TRBV4-3	18	-	CASSQEPGLGDTNYGYTF	TGCGCCAGCAGCCAAGAACCCGGGTTAGGGGATACTAACTATGGCTACACCTTC
TRBJ1-6	-	TRBV7-2	14	-	CASSPKRGNSPLHF	TGTGCCAGCAGCCCCAAGAGGGGTAATTCACCCCTCCACTTT
TRBJ1-2	few	TRBV5-1	13	-	CASSPGTADGYTF	TGCGCCAGCAGCCCCGGGACGGCTGATGGCTACACCTTC
TRBJ1-2	-	TRBV29-1	14	-	CSVEVVRGNYGYTF	TGCAGCGTTGAAGTAGTCAGGGGTAACTATGGCTACACCTTC
TRBJ2-6	-	TRBV7-2	15	-	CASSLADAGANVLTF	TGTGCCAGCAGCTTAGCGGATGCTGGGGCCAACGTCCTGACTTTC
TRBJ2-6	few	TRBV29-1	13	-	CSVTSSGANVLTF	TGCAGCGTCACCTCCTCTGGGGCCAACGTCCTGACTTTC
TRBJ1-6	-	TRBV5-6	15	-	CASSLERAYSSPLHF	TGTGCCAGCAGCTTGGAAAGGGCCTATAGTTCACCCCTCCACTTT
TRBJ2-6	-	TRBV7-2	15	-	CASSLGGSGANVLTF	TGTGCCAGCAGCTTAGGAGGATCTGGGGCCAACGTCCTGACTTTC
TRBJ1-6	few	TRBV30	12	-	CVTAKEGSPLHF	TGTGTCACTGCAAAGGAGGGATCACCCCTCCACTTT
TRBJ1-1	-	TRBV6-5	13	-	CASSPTRGTEAFF	TGTGCCAGCAGTCCCACCCGGGGCACTGAAGCTTTCTTT
TRBJ2-7	-	TRBV7-8	13	-	CASSLAQGYEQYF	TGTGCCAGCAGCTTAGCACAGGGCTACGAGCAGTACTTC
TRBJ2-7	few	TRBV6-6	15	TRBD2	CASRRGLAGSYEQYF	TGTGCCAGCAGGCGGGGACTAGCGGGGTCCTACGAGCAGTACTTC
TRBJ2-7	-	TRBV5-1	16	TRBD2	CASSPTTGRIDYEQYF	TGCGCCAGCAGCCCTACTACCGGGAGGATAGACTACGAGCAGTACTTC
TRBJ2-3	-	TRBV7-9	17	-	CASSPDGWSRSTDTQYF	TGTGCCAGCAGCCCGGATGGTTGGAGCAGGAGCACAGATACGCAGTATTTT
TRBJ1-6	few	TRBV5-7	14	-	CASSLETANSPLHF	TGTGCCAGCAGCTTGGAGACGGCTAATTCACCCCTCCACTTT
TRBJ2-3	-	TRBV7-8	13	-	CASSLAGGDTQYF	TGTGCCAGCAGCTTAGCGGGCGGGGATACGCAGTATTTT